This TCR beta chain was recovered during a study of blood T cell repertoires in COVID-19. Individuals aged roughly 18 to 100 years were recruited from 20 to 25 US areas. Here immunoSEQ multiplex PCR was the method, and the copy in TCRdb shows in-frame clones only, minus some. Counted here are about 240,000 clones, 75% to 90% occurring once; the ten biggest clones make up over 4%. The source of this sequence is a woman aged 30 to 39 who had recovered from COVID-19. The sample was PBMCs or T cells enriched from blood (not recorded which).

DNA of the CDR3: TGTGCCAGCAGTGCAGGGACAGGTCCCTACAATGAGCAGTTCTTC. It translates to CASSAGTGPYNEQFF. V is TRBV28 and J is TRBJ2-1; 8 bases fit TRBD1. Trimming removed 5 bases from V and 2 bases from J; junction bases left unmatched: 5. Germline CDR1 reads MDHEN; CDR2 reads SYDVKM. The CDR3 extends over 15 amino acids.